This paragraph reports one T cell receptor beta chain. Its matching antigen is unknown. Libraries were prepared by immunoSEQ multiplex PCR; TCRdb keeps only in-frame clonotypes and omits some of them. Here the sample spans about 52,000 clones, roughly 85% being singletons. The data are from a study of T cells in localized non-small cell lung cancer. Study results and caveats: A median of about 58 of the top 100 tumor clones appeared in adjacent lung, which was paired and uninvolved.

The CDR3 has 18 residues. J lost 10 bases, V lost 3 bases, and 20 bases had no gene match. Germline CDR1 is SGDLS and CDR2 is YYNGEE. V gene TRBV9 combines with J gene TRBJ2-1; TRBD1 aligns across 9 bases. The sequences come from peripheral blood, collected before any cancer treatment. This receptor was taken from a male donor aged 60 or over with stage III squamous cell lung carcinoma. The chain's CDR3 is CASSATTGGPSYTMEQFF. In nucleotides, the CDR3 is TGTGCCAGCAGCGCCACGACAGGGGGGCCATCTTACACAATGGAGCAGTTCTTC.